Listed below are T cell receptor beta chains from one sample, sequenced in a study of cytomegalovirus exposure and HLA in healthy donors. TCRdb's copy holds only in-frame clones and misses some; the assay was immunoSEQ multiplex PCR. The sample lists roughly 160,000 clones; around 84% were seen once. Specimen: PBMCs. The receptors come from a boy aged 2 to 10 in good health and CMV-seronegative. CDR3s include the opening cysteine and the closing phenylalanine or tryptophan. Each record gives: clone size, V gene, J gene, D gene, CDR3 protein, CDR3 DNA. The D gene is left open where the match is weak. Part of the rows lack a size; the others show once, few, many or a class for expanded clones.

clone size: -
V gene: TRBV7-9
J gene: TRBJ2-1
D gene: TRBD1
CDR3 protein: CASTDRSSYNEQFF
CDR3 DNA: TGTGCCAGCACGGACAGGAGCTCCTACAATGAGCAGTTCTTC

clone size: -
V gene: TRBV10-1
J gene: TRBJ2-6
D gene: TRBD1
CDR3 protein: CASSEGDRESGANVLTF
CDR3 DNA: TGCGCCAGCAGTGAGGGGGACAGGGAGTCTGGGGCCAACGTCCTGACTTTC

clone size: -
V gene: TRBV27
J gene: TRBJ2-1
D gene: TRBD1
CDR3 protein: CASWETGKNEQFF
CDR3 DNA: TGTGCCAGCTGGGAGACAGGGAAAAATGAGCAGTTCTTC

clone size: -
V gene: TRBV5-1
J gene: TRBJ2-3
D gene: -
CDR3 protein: CASSYRRGPSDTQYF
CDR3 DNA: TGCGCCAGCAGCTATCGCAGGGGACCGTCAGATACGCAGTATTTT

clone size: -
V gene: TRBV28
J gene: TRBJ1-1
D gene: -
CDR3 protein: CASSFRLGRDTEAFF
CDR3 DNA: TGTGCCAGCAGTTTTCGTCTGGGGAGGGACACTGAAGCTTTCTTT

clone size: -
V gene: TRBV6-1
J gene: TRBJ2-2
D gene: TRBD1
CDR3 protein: CASIRGTGGSGELFF
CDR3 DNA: TGTGCCAGCATCAGGGGGACAGGGGGCTCCGGGGAGCTGTTTTTT

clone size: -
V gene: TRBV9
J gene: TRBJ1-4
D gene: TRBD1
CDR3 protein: CASSATLGTAATNEKLFF
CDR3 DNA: TGTGCCAGCAGCGCCACCCTCGGGACAGCTGCAACTAATGAAAAACTGTTTTTT

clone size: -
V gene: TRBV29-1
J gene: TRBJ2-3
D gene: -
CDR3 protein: CSATGGPTDTQYF
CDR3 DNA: TGCAGCGCTACGGGGGGCCCCACAGATACGCAGTATTTT

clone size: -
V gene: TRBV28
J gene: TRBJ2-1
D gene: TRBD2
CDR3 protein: CASSFFLAGRGANEQFF
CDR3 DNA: TGTGCCAGCAGTTTCTTCCTAGCGGGAAGGGGAGCGAATGAGCAGTTCTTC

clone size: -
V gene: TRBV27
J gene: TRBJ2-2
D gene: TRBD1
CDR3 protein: CASRQGAGELFF
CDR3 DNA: TGTGCCAGCAGACAGGGGGCCGGGGAGCTGTTTTTT

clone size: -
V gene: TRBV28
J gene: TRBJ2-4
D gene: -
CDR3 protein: CASSFRRSQNIQYF
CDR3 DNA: TGTGCCAGCAGTTTCCGGAGATCTCAAAACATTCAGTACTTC

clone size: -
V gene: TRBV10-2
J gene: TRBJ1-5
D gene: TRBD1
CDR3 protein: CASSRQGADQPQHF
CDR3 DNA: TGCGCCAGCAGTCGACAGGGGGCCGATCAGCCCCAGCATTTT

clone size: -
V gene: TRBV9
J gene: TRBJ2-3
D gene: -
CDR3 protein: CASSVAPVAPGEHTQYF
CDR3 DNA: TGTGCCAGCAGCGTAGCACCCGTAGCCCCTGGTGAACATACGCAGTATTTT

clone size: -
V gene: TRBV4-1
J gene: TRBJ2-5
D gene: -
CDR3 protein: CASSQDRSGFETQYF
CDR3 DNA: TGCGCCAGCAGCCAAGATCGGTCGGGTTTTGAGACCCAGTACTTC

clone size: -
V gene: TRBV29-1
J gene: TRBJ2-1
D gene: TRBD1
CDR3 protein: CSVAAGGNEQFF
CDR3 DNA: TGCAGCGTTGCGGCAGGGGGCAATGAGCAGTTCTTC

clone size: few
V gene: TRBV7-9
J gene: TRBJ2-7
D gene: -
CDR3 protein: CASSPTGYEQYF
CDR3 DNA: TGTGCCAGCAGCCCCACCGGCTACGAGCAGTACTTC

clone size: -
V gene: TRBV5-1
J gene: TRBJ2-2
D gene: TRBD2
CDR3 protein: CASSLRLAGGGTGELFF
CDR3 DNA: TGCGCCAGCAGCTTGAGACTAGCGGGAGGTGGCACCGGGGAGCTGTTTTTT

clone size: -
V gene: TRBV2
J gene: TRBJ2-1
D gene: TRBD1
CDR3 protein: CASSALQGARNEQFF
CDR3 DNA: TGTGCCAGCAGCGCTCTGCAGGGGGCCAGGAATGAGCAGTTCTTC

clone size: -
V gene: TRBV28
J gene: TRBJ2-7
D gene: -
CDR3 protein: CASSLGADSYEQYF
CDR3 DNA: TGTGCCAGCAGTTTAGGTGCGGACTCCTACGAGCAGTACTTC

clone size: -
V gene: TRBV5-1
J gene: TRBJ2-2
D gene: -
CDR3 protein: CASRGTANTGELFF
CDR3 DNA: TGCGCCAGCCGCGGGACAGCGAACACCGGGGAGCTGTTTTTT

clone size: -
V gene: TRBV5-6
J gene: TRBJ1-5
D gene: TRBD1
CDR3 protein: CASSLAVGQGFSNQPQHF
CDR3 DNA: TGTGCCAGCAGCTTGGCGGTTGGACAGGGTTTTAGCAATCAGCCCCAGCATTTT

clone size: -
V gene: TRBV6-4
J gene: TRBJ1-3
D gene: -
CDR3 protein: CASSEPLAGGNTIYF
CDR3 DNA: TGTGCCAGCAGTGAACCTTTGGCGGGTGGAAACACCATATATTTT